The TCR beta chain described here comes from a study of CXCR3-negative and CXCR3-positive naive CD8 T cells. The overall study: Sequencing brought in about 140 million TRB reads altogether, and each library got about 1.5 +/- 0.3 million. Overall study findings and caveats: Similar TRBV-TRBJ usage was seen in naive cells (both CXCR3-negative and CXCR3-positive), but memory cells differed. Relative to CXCR3-negative naive cells, CXCR3-positive naive cells had more hydrophobic TRB CDR3s.

Regarding this clonotype: Antigen specificity is unknown.

A CD45RO-CCR7+CD27+CD95- profile was what naive CD8+ T cells displayed. This CDR3 has 18 amino acids. The libraries of TRB cDNA were prepared using 5' RACE with UMI labels. Reanalyzing the 5' RACE reads, TCRdb keeps one entry per CDR3 protein, without DNA. Its table lists 50,000 to 65,000 distinct CDR3 sequences. The TCR originated in a human donor in good health. Some clones in this sample may be carry-over from other donors' samples. Input material: naive CXCR3+ CD8+ T cells from blood. Subset reported: CD45RO-CCR7+CD27+CD95- naive CD8+ T cells expressing CXCR3 (TNR3+). The V and J genes are TRBV12-3 or TRBV12-4 and TRBJ2-1; there is no DNA to check the TCRdb D call of TRBD2. The CDR3 loop reads CASSTWTSGGPTYNEQFF.